The source of this T cell receptor (beta chain) is a study of cytomegalovirus exposure and HLA in healthy donors. Study as a whole: HLA-typed donors were the source of about 85 million unique TCRs, which an early data release held. Points from the study as a whole: Sequencing likely generated an artifact that appeared as a cluster of highly shared sequence variants. For most TCR beta V segments, an earlier analysis put the productive rate at about 87% or about 30% of the time. Reportedly, TCR beta sequences accurately predicted HLA-A and HLA-B alleles in most subjects.

A note on this clone: Its antigen remains unidentified.

Primers for the PCR totalled 60 Vbeta and 13 Jbeta. Libraries were prepared by immunoSEQ multiplex PCR; TCRdb keeps only in-frame clonotypes and omits some of them. The data show more than 110,000 clones, with 82% seen just once and approximately 1.5% held by the top ten. The germline V and J ends were trimmed by 5 bases and 1 base, with 14 bases remaining between them. This CDR3 region has 15 residues. CDR1 and CDR2 from the germline V gene are MDHEN and SYDVKM. The chain couples TRBV28 to TRBJ1-1; D is unresolved. Material: PBMCs. This sequence was found in a young man in good health and CMV-seropositive. The CDR3 sequence: CASSAVGSGNTEAFF. Written as DNA, the CDR3 is TGTGCCAGCAGTGCGGTTGGGTCCGGGAACACTGAAGCTTTCTTT.